Listed below are T cell receptor beta chains from one sample, sequenced in a study of blood T cell repertoires in COVID-19. Profiled with immunoSEQ multiplex PCR; TCRdb holds only in-frame clones, not every one. The sample consists of 190,000 or so clones, roughly nine tenths of them appearing once. Material for sequencing was peripheral blood. The receptors shown here come from a woman aged 65 to 85 with acute or convalescent COVID-19. The CDR3 runs from the conserved cysteine through the conserved F or W. Fields, in order: V gene, J gene, D gene, CDR3 length, clone size, CDR3 DNA, CDR3 protein. A D gene is named only where the DNA matches it firmly. Size values are once, few and many counts, or a class for expanded clones, and some rows have none.

v_gene: TRBV21-1; j_gene: TRBJ1-6; d_gene: .; len: 18; abundance: .; CDR3nt: TGTGCCAGCAGCCATCCGGGACAGCTGAGCTCCTATAATTCACCCCTCCACTTT; CDR3aa: CASSHPGQLSSYNSPLHF
v_gene: TRBV10-3; j_gene: TRBJ2-7; d_gene: TRBD1; len: 13; abundance: .; CDR3nt: TGTGCCATCACCAGGGACAGAGACTACGAGCAGTACTTC; CDR3aa: CAITRDRDYEQYF
v_gene: TRBV5-4; j_gene: TRBJ2-7; d_gene: TRBD2; len: 15; abundance: once; CDR3nt: TGTGCCAGCAGCTTGGGAGCTAGCGGGGTTTACGAGCAGTACTTC; CDR3aa: CASSLGASGVYEQYF
v_gene: TRBV6-5; j_gene: TRBJ1-2; d_gene: TRBD1; len: 15; abundance: .; CDR3nt: TGTGCCAGCAGTCTTCGGACAGGGACTCTTGGAGGCTACACCTTC; CDR3aa: CASSLRTGTLGGYTF
v_gene: TRBV5-1; j_gene: TRBJ2-7; d_gene: .; len: 17; abundance: .; CDR3nt: TGCGCCAGCAGCTCGCCTAAAACAGGGACGCCGTCCTACGAGCAGTACTTC; CDR3aa: CASSSPKTGTPSYEQYF
v_gene: TRBV7-9; j_gene: TRBJ2-6; d_gene: TRBD1; len: 17; abundance: .; CDR3nt: TGTGCCAGCAGCCCCACAGGGGGCGCAAGGGGGGCCAACGTCCTGACTTTC; CDR3aa: CASSPTGGARGANVLTF
v_gene: TRBV7-6; j_gene: TRBJ2-7; d_gene: .; len: 15; abundance: .; CDR3nt: TGTGCCAGCAGCTTAGGAGCGGGCGCACCCTACGAGCAGTACTTC; CDR3aa: CASSLGAGAPYEQYF
v_gene: TRBV27; j_gene: TRBJ1-1; d_gene: TRBD1; len: 14; abundance: .; CDR3nt: TGTGCCAGCAGGCCTCGAACAGGGGTCACTGAAGCTTTCTTT; CDR3aa: CASRPRTGVTEAFF
v_gene: TRBV9; j_gene: TRBJ1-6; d_gene: TRBD1; len: 14; abundance: .; CDR3nt: TGTGCCAGCAGCGTAGGGGACAGGGGCTCACCCCTCCACTTT; CDR3aa: CASSVGDRGSPLHF
v_gene: TRBV11-2; j_gene: TRBJ1-4; d_gene: .; len: 18; abundance: .; CDR3nt: TGTGCCAGCAGCTTAGGAGGATTCGTATCCGCAACTAATGAAAAACTGTTTTTT; CDR3aa: CASSLGGFVSATNEKLFF
v_gene: TRBV10-3; j_gene: TRBJ1-2; d_gene: .; len: 17; abundance: .; CDR3nt: TGTGCCGCCGGGGGGCTGGGGGTCTCGGGTCCTAACTATGGCTACACCTTC; CDR3aa: CAAGGLGVSGPNYGYTF
v_gene: TRBV4-1; j_gene: TRBJ1-2; d_gene: .; len: 15; abundance: .; CDR3nt: TGCGCCAGCAGCCAACCGTCGCGGGTGAGAGGTGGCTACACCTTC; CDR3aa: CASSQPSRVRGGYTF
v_gene: TRBV19; j_gene: TRBJ2-3; d_gene: TRBD2; len: 15; abundance: .; CDR3nt: TGTGCCAGTAGTATATCCAGCGGGGGCACAGATACGCAGTATTTT; CDR3aa: CASSISSGGTDTQYF
v_gene: TRBV5-1; j_gene: TRBJ1-6; d_gene: .; len: 14; abundance: few; CDR3nt: TGCGCCAGCAGCTATGGACTGACGGATTCACCCCTCCACTTT; CDR3aa: CASSYGLTDSPLHF
v_gene: TRBV7-3; j_gene: TRBJ2-1; d_gene: TRBD2; len: 17; abundance: .; CDR3nt: TGTGCCAGCAGCTTAAGCCCCCCTAGCGGGCCGTACAATGAGCAGTTCTTC; CDR3aa: CASSLSPPSGPYNEQFF
v_gene: TRBV19; j_gene: TRBJ2-1; d_gene: TRBD2; len: 17; abundance: .; CDR3nt: TGTGCCAGTAGTTCCCACACGCTGTTAGCGGGGGGGCGGGAGCAGTTCTTC; CDR3aa: CASSSHTLLAGGREQFF
v_gene: TRBV29-1; j_gene: TRBJ2-5; d_gene: .; len: 14; abundance: .; CDR3nt: TGCAGCGTCTCTCCCTCAACAGGTGTAGAGACCCAGTACTTC; CDR3aa: CSVSPSTGVETQYF
v_gene: TRBV24-1; j_gene: TRBJ2-3; d_gene: TRBD1; len: 16; abundance: .; CDR3nt: TGTGCCACCAGTGAGTCCGGGACAGTCTTACGTGATACGCAGTATTTT; CDR3aa: CATSESGTVLRDTQYF
v_gene: TRBV12-3/TRBV12-4; j_gene: TRBJ1-1; d_gene: .; len: 13; abundance: .; CDR3nt: TGTGCCAGCAGTCCCGACAGTGCCACTGAAGCTTTCTTT; CDR3aa: CASSPDSATEAFF
v_gene: TRBV3-1/TRBV3-2; j_gene: TRBJ2-3; d_gene: TRBD2; len: 16; abundance: .; CDR3nt: TGTGCCAGCAGCCAACTGGCGGGGGGGAGCACAGATACGCAGTATTTT; CDR3aa: CASSQLAGGSTDTQYF
v_gene: TRBV21-1; j_gene: TRBJ1-5; d_gene: .; len: 16; abundance: .; CDR3nt: TGTGCCAGCACCCAAACCCGGGAGGGGACGGATCAGCCCCAGCATTTT; CDR3aa: CASTQTREGTDQPQHF
v_gene: TRBV27; j_gene: TRBJ1-1; d_gene: .; len: 14; abundance: few; CDR3nt: TGTGCCAGCAGTTTATCGGGGGGAGGGACTGAAGCTTTCTTT; CDR3aa: CASSLSGGGTEAFF
v_gene: TRBV27; j_gene: TRBJ1-3; d_gene: TRBD1; len: 16; abundance: few; CDR3nt: TGTGCCAGCAGACAGGGGACAGGCGGATCTGGAAACACCATATATTTT; CDR3aa: CASRQGTGGSGNTIYF
v_gene: TRBV3-1/TRBV3-2; j_gene: TRBJ1-1; d_gene: .; len: 14; abundance: .; CDR3nt: TGTGCCAGCAGCCAAGATATCGGGGACACTGAAGCTTTCTTT; CDR3aa: CASSQDIGDTEAFF
v_gene: TRBV3-1/TRBV3-2; j_gene: TRBJ2-5; d_gene: TRBD2; len: 14; abundance: .; CDR3nt: TGTGCCAGCAACCAAAGGGTAGCGGGCGAGACCCAGTACTTC; CDR3aa: CASNQRVAGETQYF
v_gene: TRBV7-4; j_gene: TRBJ1-5; d_gene: TRBD1; len: 18; abundance: .; CDR3nt: TGTGCCAGCAGCTTAGCCCCCGGACAGGGGGCGCCGGTTCAGCCCCAGCATTTT; CDR3aa: CASSLAPGQGAPVQPQHF
v_gene: TRBV15; j_gene: TRBJ2-3; d_gene: TRBD2; len: 16; abundance: .; CDR3nt: TGTGCCACCAGCAGAGTACGGGGGGAAGGCACAGATACGCAGTATTTT; CDR3aa: CATSRVRGEGTDTQYF